One sample yielded the 20 T cell receptor beta chains listed below, sequenced in a study of regulatory T cells in long-lasting Graves disease (dated by TCRdb to the early 2020s). To prepare the library, multiplex PCR was applied. TCRdb records Illumina HiSeq 4000 as the sequencer. iRepertoire HTBI primers and Arm-PCR amplification of CDR3 regions were used to construct TCR beta libraries. TCRdb applied fastp at Q25 and MiXCR to the public reads, then kept only in-frame beta chains. Rows are unified per CDR3 protein, each entry keeping the most common DNA and genes. Counted in this sample were about 620,000 distinct CDR3 sequences; around 15% of them appeared once. The top ten constitute about 20% of the sample. Sample time point, as interpreted from the label and publication: newly diagnosed GD, antithyroid drugs for less than 3 months. For both TCR sequencing and RNA sequencing, RNA was extracted from PBMCs using TRIzol.

The sample was also reused in another study, on T cells in Graves' hyperthyroidism and ophthalmopathy.

Sequences were derived from peripheral blood mononuclear cells (PBMCs), sampled at new diagnosis, from a patient treated with antithyroid drugs. Receptors were obtained from a woman aged 25 to 39 with Graves disease. Donor details come from another sample of the same person, matched by shared clones.

Only a few counts were recorded for this clonotype. The rearrangement joins TRBV14 to TRBJ2-5; D remains ambiguous. CDR3 length equals 13 residues. V dropped 1 base and J dropped 4 bases, with 7 bases sitting between them. Germline lookup yields CDR1 SGHDN and CDR2 FVKESK. The CDR3 spells CASSQVGIETQYF. In DNA, the CDR3 is TGTGCCAGCAGCCAAGTAGGGATAGAGACCCAGTACTTC. The variable domain in full, completed from reference TRBV14 and TRBJ2-5, reads EAGVTQFPSHSVIEKGQTVTLRCDPISGHDNLYWYRRVMGKEIKFLLHFVKESKQDESGMPNNRFLAERTGGTYSTLKVQPAELEDSGVYFCASSQVGIETQYFGPGTRLLVL.

This clonotype was counted at least ten times. This sequence joins TRBV29-1 and TRBJ2-7, with D maybe TRBD2 (5 bases). The CDR3 is 12 residues long. CDR1 SQVTM and CDR2 ANQGSEA come from the germline V gene. With 6 bases removed from V and 3 bases from J, the gap between germline ends came to 12 bases. CDR3 nucleotide sequence: TGCAGCGTCGGCTCGGGGTACTACGAGCAGTACTTC. Amino acid sequence: CSVGSGYYEQYF.

The chain employs TRBV7-9 and TRBJ1-4; a possible D gene is TRBD1 (5 bases). CDR1 and CDR2 (germline): SEHNR, FQNEAQ (reference sequence). V was trimmed by 2 bases and J by 5 bases, leaving 15 bases between them. The CDR3 has 16 amino acids. The CDR3 sequence: CASSLFSGRENEKLFF. The CDR3 DNA is TGTGCCAGCAGCTTATTCTCGGGACGGGAAAATGAAAAACTGTTTTTT.

This clonotype was recorded a few times. V is TRBV25-1 and J is TRBJ2-7; no clear D gene. Trimming shortened V by 5 bases and J by 3 bases, and 5 bases separated the two germline ends. From germline, CDR1 is MGHDK and CDR2 SYGVNS. The CDR3 is made up of 11 amino acids. In DNA, the CDR3 is TGTGCCAGCAGTATCGGCTACGAGCAGTACTTC. It encodes CASSIGYEQYF.

This chain joins TRBV20-1 and TRBJ2-5, with 14 bases matching TRBD2. The CDR3 is 16 residues long. Per the germline V gene, CDR1 is DFQATT and CDR2 is SNEGSKA (reference sequence). Unmatched junction bases numbered 8, after V lost 3 bases and J lost 5 bases. CDR3 coding DNA: TGCAGTGCTAGCCCGGGACTAGCGGGAGTGGGTGAGACCCAGTACTTC. This sequence encodes CSASPGLAGVGETQYF.

As regards this clonotype: A much larger clone is a single base away; this may be a read error. No conserved phenylalanine or tryptophan ends this CDR3, so it is likely a read error. J is TRBJ2-5 and V is TRBV20-1; 7 bases line up with TRBD2. The CDR3 sequence is 15 residues long. Looked up from germline, CDR1 is DFQATT and CDR2 is SNEGSKA (reference sequence). Trimming at V came to 6 bases and at J to 0 bases, leaving 10 bases not matched to a gene. For the CDR3, the DNA is TGCAGTGCCCAAAACCCTAGCGGATACCAAGAGACCCAGTACCTC. Translating it yields CSAQNPSGYQETQYL.

About this clonotype: A read error is possible here, since a much larger clone lies one base away. This sequence joins TRBV6-1 and TRBJ1-3, with no clear D. This CDR3 comprises 16 residues. Per germline, CDR1 MNHNS and CDR2 SASEGT. CDR3 residues: CASRKGGRISENTIYF. CDR3 bases: TGTGCCAGCAGGAAGGGAGGCCGAATCTCTGAAAACACCATATATTTT.

This chain uses TRBV9 with TRBJ1-6; D is possibly TRBD1 (6 bases). Germline assignment: CDR1 SGDLS and CDR2 YYNGEE. CDR3 length: 18 amino acids. The germline V and J ends were trimmed by 4 bases and 0 bases, with 17 bases remaining between them. CDR3: CASSHPRGQSSYNSPLHF. Written as DNA, the CDR3 is TGTGCCAGCAGCCACCCACGGGGGCAGAGCTCCTATAATTCACCCCTCCACTTT.

Many counts were recorded for this clonotype. CDR3 in amino acids: CASSRSITEAFF. In DNA form, the CDR3 reads TGTGCCAGCAGCCGATCTATAACTGAAGCTTTCTTT. The chain employs TRBV3-1 and TRBJ1-1; D not certain. Trimming stripped 4 bases from V and 5 bases from J, with 8 bases between. The germline V gene encodes CDR1 LGHDT and CDR2 YNNKEL (reference sequence). The CDR3 consists of 12 residues.

This clonotype showed up just a few times. The V gene is TRBV28, the J gene TRBJ2-2, with TRBD1 identical over 10 bases. After removal of 6 bases from V and 6 bases from J, the junction contained 13 bases not matched to a gene. Per the germline V gene, CDR1 is MDHEN and CDR2 is SYDVKM. The CDR3 length is 17 residues. CDR3 amino acids: CASRKRIGTGESGELFF. The CDR3 nucleotides read TGTGCCAGCAGGAAGAGGATTGGGACAGGGGAATCCGGGGAGCTGTTTTTT.

This chain links TRBV4-1 with TRBJ1-1, with D unclear. Trimming took 1 base from V and 3 from J, leaving 15 bases between them. This CDR3 is built from 16 residues. The germline V gene encodes CDR1 MGHRA and CDR2 YSYEKL. The CDR3 here is CASSQGTARRDTEAFF. The CDR3, as DNA: TGCGCCAGCAGCCAAGGTACAGCCCGCCGGGACACTGAAGCTTTCTTT.

This clonotype came up many times. V and J are TRBV3-1 and TRBJ2-1; a possible D gene is TRBD2 (5 bases). The V and J ends lost 7 bases and 6 bases respectively, with 19 bases between them. Germline lookup yields CDR1 LGHDT and CDR2 YNNKEL (reference sequence). This CDR3 spans 15 amino acids. DNA of the CDR3: TGTGCCAGCACCCTACGGGCTAGCTACTTCAATGAGCAGTTCTTC. Its translation is CASTLRASYFNEQFF.

The rearrangement joins TRBV20-1 to TRBJ2-3; 13 positions agree with TRBD2. V was clipped by 0 bases and J by 8 bases; unmatched bases: 11. Germline V gene sequence: CDR1 DFQATT, CDR2 SNEGSKA (reference sequence). This CDR3 is built from 17 residues. This chain's CDR3 is CSARDQLGLAGVGTQYF. In DNA form, the CDR3 reads TGCAGTGCTAGAGATCAATTAGGACTAGCGGGAGTGGGTACGCAGTATTTT.

Only a few counts were recorded for this clonotype. V usage is TRBV18 and J usage is TRBJ2-7; 7 positions agree with TRBD1. The CDR3 loop spans 14 amino acids. Germline CDR1 and CDR2: KGHSH and LQKENI. The ends lost 6 bases at V and 2 bases at J; junction bases unmatched: 7. This chain's CDR3 is CASSHGQEAYEQYF. The CDR3 DNA reads TGTGCCAGCTCGCATGGACAGGAGGCCTACGAGCAGTACTTC.

The chain couples TRBV3-1 to TRBJ2-3; no reliable D call. This CDR3 comprises 19 residues. With 4 bases removed from V and 0 bases from J, the gap between germline ends came to 23 bases. Per germline, CDR1 LGHDT and CDR2 YNNKEL (reference sequence). For the CDR3, the DNA is TGTGCCAGCAGCCGAACCCTGTCGGACCCCAGGTTTAGCACAGATACGCAGTATTTT. It encodes CASSRTLSDPRFSTDTQYF.

At least ten counts were recorded for this clonotype. The chain carries TRBV5-1 and TRBJ1-1, with D unresolved. The CDR3 sequence is 14 residues long. The V and J ends lost 4 bases and 11 bases respectively, with 21 bases between them. Germline loops: CDR1 SGHRS, CDR2 YFSETQ. CDR3 sequence reads: CASSAEGGKMTAFF. CDR3 sequence (DNA): TGCGCCAGCAGCGCCGAGGGAGGGAAGATGACGGCTTTCTTT.

Many counts were recorded for this clonotype. This sequence joins TRBV7-8 and TRBJ2-1; TRBD2 aligns across 9 bases. V trimming: 5 bases; J trimming: 2 bases; junction bases outside the gene matches: 7. The CDR3 has 16 residues. The germline V gene encodes CDR1 SGHVS and CDR2 FQNEAQ. This chain's CDR3 is CASSISSGITYNEQFF. The CDR3, as DNA: TGTGCCAGCAGCATCTCTAGCGGGATAACCTACAATGAGCAGTTCTTC.

Only a few counts were recorded for this clonotype. The chain has TRBV5-1 and TRBJ2-7; TRBD2 might be the D (6 bases). Trimming removed 4 bases from V and 3 bases from J, with 14 bases in between. CDR1 and CDR2 (germline): SGHRS, YFSETQ. The CDR3 covers 14 residues. The CDR3 reads CASSPAGGLYEQYF. The CDR3 region has the DNA TGCGCCAGCAGCCCGGCCGGAGGGCTCTACGAGCAGTACTTC.

This clonotype was seen repeatedly, ten times or more. This chain links TRBV7-2 with TRBJ1-2; unclear D gene. CDR1 and CDR2 (germline): SGHTA, FQGNSA. Trimming left V 4 bases short and J 8 bases short, with 11 bases between. There are 12 residues in the CDR3. CDR3 amino acids: CASSSPPGGYTF. In nucleotides, the CDR3 is TGTGCCAGCAGCTCCCCGCCCGGCGGCTACACCTTC.

This clonotype was recorded at least ten times. The chain links TRBV3-1 to TRBJ2-7, with D perhaps matching TRBD2 (5 bases). This CDR3 has 15 amino acids. Germline CDR1 is LGHDT and CDR2 is YNNKEL (reference sequence). Trimming removed 1 base from V and 2 bases from J, with 12 bases in between. This CDR3 is CASSQGTAGPYEQYF. The CDR3 DNA follows: TGTGCCAGCAGCCAAGGGACTGCAGGTCCCTACGAGCAGTACTTC.